The rows below give T cell receptor beta chains drawn from one sample of a study of blood T cells in healthy people across ages. TCRdb reanalysed the 5' RACE reads using MiXCR and keeps one entry per CDR3 protein. The table has around 620,000 distinct CDR3 sequences, roughly 29% seen once. The specimen sequenced was blood. Receptors originate from a woman aged 70-85 years in good health. Each CDR3 is given with its conserved first and last residue. A D gene is named only where the DNA matches it firmly. Only part of the rows carry a size: once, few, many, or a class if the clone is expanded.

D gene: -; clone size: -; J gene: TRBJ2-1; V gene: TRBV10-3; CDR3 DNA: TGTGCCATATCACAGGGCGGCGGCTACAATGAGCAGTTCTTC; CDR3 protein: CAISQGGGYNEQFF
D gene: -; clone size: -; J gene: TRBJ1-2; V gene: TRBV4-3; CDR3 DNA: TGCGCCAGCAGCCAAGGGACGGAAAGTTTAGGCTACACCTTC; CDR3 protein: CASSQGTESLGYTF
D gene: TRBD1; clone size: few; J gene: TRBJ1-6; V gene: TRBV7-2; CDR3 DNA: TGTGCCAGCAGCTTCGGACAGGGGGGGACACCCCTCCACTTT; CDR3 protein: CASSFGQGGTPLHF
D gene: -; clone size: -; J gene: TRBJ2-1; V gene: TRBV27; CDR3 DNA: TGTGCCAGCAACACAGGAAACGCCTACAATGAGCAGTTCTTC; CDR3 protein: CASNTGNAYNEQFF
D gene: -; clone size: few; J gene: TRBJ1-2; V gene: TRBV12-3/TRBV12-4; CDR3 DNA: TGTGCCAGCAGAAAAGGGCAGGGGAACTATGGCTACACCTTC; CDR3 protein: CASRKGQGNYGYTF
D gene: -; clone size: -; J gene: TRBJ2-7; V gene: TRBV4-3; CDR3 DNA: TGCGCCAGCAGCCAGGACTACGGCACCTACGAGCAGTACTTC; CDR3 protein: CASSQDYGTYEQYF
D gene: -; clone size: -; J gene: TRBJ2-5; V gene: TRBV6-1; CDR3 DNA: TGTGCCAGCAGTGAAGGGGGCCGGGGTAGCCAAGAGACCCAGTACTTC; CDR3 protein: CASSEGGRGSQETQYF
D gene: -; clone size: few; J gene: TRBJ1-1; V gene: TRBV5-1; CDR3 DNA: TGCGCCAGCAGCTTGCCATTGGTGGGGAGGGACACTGAAGCTTTCTTT; CDR3 protein: CASSLPLVGRDTEAFF
D gene: TRBD2; clone size: -; J gene: TRBJ2-3; V gene: TRBV4-3; CDR3 DNA: TGCGCCAGCAGCCAAGATAGGTCGGCTAGCGGGGGGGTCGAAGATACGCAGTATTTT; CDR3 protein: CASSQDRSASGGVEDTQYF
D gene: -; clone size: -; J gene: TRBJ1-2; V gene: TRBV15; CDR3 DNA: TGTGCCACCAGCAGAGACGGCTATGGCTACACCTTC; CDR3 protein: CATSRDGYGYTF
D gene: TRBD1; clone size: -; J gene: TRBJ1-4; V gene: TRBV7-2; CDR3 DNA: TGTGCCAGCAGCCCGCAACAGGGGCACAATGAAAAACTGTTTTTT; CDR3 protein: CASSPQQGHNEKLFF
D gene: TRBD1; clone size: -; J gene: TRBJ1-5; V gene: TRBV18; CDR3 DNA: TGTGCCAGCTCACTCCTCACCGCGACAGGGGAGTGGCCCCAGCATTTT; CDR3 protein: CASSLLTATGEWPQHF
D gene: -; clone size: -; J gene: TRBJ1-2; V gene: TRBV5-1; CDR3 DNA: TGCGCCAGCACACAGTCGGGAGGGGGCTATGGCTACACCTTC; CDR3 protein: CASTQSGGGYGYTF